These 27 T cell receptor beta chains originate from one sample sequenced in a study of cytomegalovirus exposure and HLA in healthy donors. The PCR ran on 60 Vbeta and 13 Jbeta primers. Sequenced by immunoSEQ multiplex PCR; TCRdb stores in-frame clones only, minus some. Here the sample spans around 200,000 clones, under 80% being singletons. Specimen: PBMCs. The receptors originated from a young man in good health and CMV-seropositive.

The CDR3 region is CASSGLWTAGNEKLFF. The CDR3 nucleotides read TGTGCCAGCAGTGGCCTCTGGACAGCGGGGAATGAAAAACTGTTTTTT. V and J are TRBV2 and TRBJ1-4, with a tentative D call TRBD1 (6 bases). The CDR3 consists of 16 residues. Trimming stripped 4 bases from V and 5 bases from J, with 17 bases between. Germline lookup yields CDR1 SNHLY and CDR2 FYNNEI.

This rearrangement joins TRBV11-2 to TRBJ2-7; D might be TRBD2 (5 bases). The CDR3 extends over 15 amino acids. Deletions cut 1 base from V and 0 bases from J, with 10 bases between. Germline V lookup: CDR1 SGHAT, CDR2 FQNNGV. CDR3 DNA sequence: TGTGCCAGCAGCTTAGGGACTCCTCCCTCCTACGAGCAGTACTTC. It encodes CASSLGTPPSYEQYF.

The chain uses TRBV10-3 and TRBJ1-5; D not certain. The CDR3 length is 16 residues. Germline V gene data show CDR1 as ENHRY and CDR2 as SYGVKD. Trimming took 0 bases from V and 5 from J, leaving 14 bases between them. DNA of the CDR3: TGTGCCATCAGTGAGTCGGCCCTAGGGAGTGATCAGCCCCAGCATTTT. This encodes CAISESALGSDQPQHF.

The V call is TRBV7-6, the J call TRBJ2-5; TRBD1 matches at 7 bases. The J call may be mistaken, given a closer DNA end match to TRBJ2-7. Per the germline V gene, CDR1 is SGHVS and CDR2 is FNYEAQ. The CDR3 is 14 amino acids. In nucleotides, the CDR3 is TGTGCCAGCAGCCTACAGGGGCTCACCTACGAGCAGTACTTC. Translation: CASSLQGLTYEQYF.

The chain joins TRBV4-3 to TRBJ1-1; no reliable D call. V lost 1 base and J lost 0, with 9 bases in between. CDR1 and CDR2 from the germline V gene are LGHNA and YSLEER. This CDR3 spans 15 amino acids. The CDR3, as DNA: TGCGCCAGCAGCCAAGTGTTCAGGCTGAACACTGAAGCTTTCTTT. Translated, it gives CASSQVFRLNTEAFF.

This chain links TRBV19 with TRBJ2-7, with a possible D match to TRBD2 (6 bases). The V end was cut by 7 bases, the J end by 0 bases, with 16 bases between. Germline CDR1 is LNHDA and CDR2 is SQIVND (reference sequence). The length of the CDR3 is 15 residues. The CDR3 DNA follows: TGTGCCAGTAAAGATAGCGGACTTAGCTCCTACGAGCAGTACTTC. This sequence encodes CASKDSGLSSYEQYF.

The CDR3 sequence is CASSEDRPQPYYGYTF. In DNA form, the CDR3 reads TGTGCCAGCAGTGAAGACAGACCTCAACCCTACTATGGCTACACCTTC. The chain links TRBV6-1 to TRBJ1-2; no definite D call. CDR1 and CDR2 (germline): MNHNS, SASEGT. Trimming removed 1 base at V and 3 bases at J, with 15 bases between. This CDR3 has 16 amino acids.

This chain connects TRBV30 to TRBJ2-7; 7 bases are shared with TRBD2. With 0 bases clipped from V and 3 bases from J, the junction kept 11 bases outside the gene matches. This CDR3 is built from 16 residues. CDR1 and CDR2 from the germline V gene are GTSNPN and SVGIG (reference sequence). The CDR3: CAWSVRRGSRFYEQYF. Here the CDR3 DNA reads TGTGCCTGGAGTGTAAGGCGGGGGAGTAGGTTCTACGAGCAGTACTTC.

This clone was seen only a few times. The genes are TRBV7-2 and TRBJ1-1; possible D gene TRBD1, 5 bases. Germline V lookup: CDR1 SGHTA, CDR2 FQGNSA. V was pared by 0 bases and J by 8 bases, with 13 bases between. The CDR3 extends over 14 amino acids. The CDR3 loop is CASSLAWGAGEAFF. CDR3 nucleotides: TGTGCCAGCAGCTTAGCTTGGGGCGCGGGGGAAGCTTTCTTT.

This clone was counted between two and nine times. The CDR3 sequence is CASARQGLAYEQYF. DNA for the CDR3: TGTGCCTCCGCCCGCCAGGGCCTTGCCTACGAGCAGTACTTC. The rearrangement links TRBV27 to TRBJ2-7; tentatively, D is TRBD1 (5 bases). The CDR3 is 14 amino acids. Trimming took off 11 bases at V and 2 bases at J, with 19 bases between the two ends. The germline gives CDR1 MNHEY, CDR2 SMNVEV (reference sequence).

This chain joins TRBV30 and TRBJ1-5; D gene ambiguous. V lost 0 bases and J 4 bases, leaving 13 bases between the germline ends. Germline lookup yields CDR1 GTSNPN and CDR2 SVGIG (reference sequence). The CDR3 loop spans 15 amino acids. The CDR3 loop reads CAWSVDGMLNQPQHF. The CDR3 DNA reads TGTGCCTGGAGTGTAGACGGGATGCTAAATCAGCCCCAGCATTTT.

The rearrangement uses TRBV7-9 and TRBJ2-2; D ambiguous. Trimming left V 3 bases short and J 8 bases short, with 7 bases between. CDR3 size: 12 residues. Germline values: CDR1 SEHNR, CDR2 FQNEAQ (reference sequence). The CDR3 sequence: CASSLAGGELFF. The CDR3 DNA is TGTGCCAGCAGCTTGGCAGGAGGGGAGCTGTTTTTT. The full variable domain, its missing parts supplied by reference TRBV7-9 and TRBJ2-2, is DTGVSQNPRHKITKRGQNVTFRCDPISEHNRLYWYRQTLGQGPEFLTYFQNEAQLEKSRLLSDRFSAERPKGSFSTLEIQRTEQGDSAMYLCASSLAGGELFFGEGSRLTVL.

V and J are TRBV5-4 and TRBJ1-6; no clear D. The V and J ends lost 4 bases and 15 bases respectively, with 20 bases between them. This CDR3 contains 14 residues. Germline values: CDR1 SGHNT, CDR2 YYREEE (reference sequence). CDR3 nucleotide sequence: TGTGCCAGCAGCCCGGCGGAGCCCCCCGGTCTCCTCCACTTT. Translated: CASSPAEPPGLLHF. The full variable domain, with the rest looked up from reference TRBV5-4 and TRBJ1-6, is ETGVTQSPTHLIKTRGQQVTLRCSSQSGHNTVSWYQQALGQGPQFIFQYYREEENGRGNFPPRFSGLQFPNYSSELNVNALELDDSALYLCASSPAEPPGLLHFGNGTRLTVT.

The rearrangement uses TRBV10-1 and TRBJ1-1, with unresolved D. V was trimmed by 2 bases and J by 7 bases, leaving 11 bases between them. This CDR3 comprises 13 residues. Germline loops: CDR1 WNHNN, CDR2 SYGVQD (reference sequence). For the CDR3, the DNA is TGCGCCAGCAGTGAGGCGGGGTCTTGTGAAGCTTTCTTT. Residues: CASSEAGSCEAFF.

V and J are TRBV23-1 and TRBJ1-5; D gene unclear. TRBV23-1 is recorded as an ORF, its role being uncertain. The CDR3 length is 14 residues. The ends were cut back, 0 bases at V and 1 base at J, with 4 bases in the middle. The CDR3 nucleotides are TGCGCCAGCAGTCAATCACAAAGCAATCAGCCCCAGCATTTT. This translates into CASSQSQSNQPQHF.

The genes are TRBV7-2 and TRBJ2-7, with TRBD2 matching over 11 bases. The CDR3 loop spans 16 amino acids. CDR1 is SGHTA and CDR2 is FQGNSA in the germline V gene. The ends lost 5 bases at V and 8 bases at J; junction bases unmatched: 14. The CDR3 loop reads CASSPRLAGRSKKQYF. The CDR3 DNA follows: TGTGCCAGCAGCCCAAGACTAGCGGGACGGTCCAAGAAGCAGTACTTC.

In the case of this clone: The junction departs from the called germline gene at one end, perhaps through a read error. The CDR3 DNA reads TGTGCTAGCAGCTTAGGAAAGGGACAGTACAATGAGCAGTTCTTC. Translated, it gives CASSLGKGQYNEQFF. The chain couples TRBV7-7 to TRBJ2-1, with 7 bases identical to TRBD1. Germline loops: CDR1 SSHAT, CDR2 FNYEAQ (reference sequence). The CDR3 totals 15 residues.

The chain combines TRBV5-4 with TRBJ2-1; 16 bases fit TRBD2. CDR1 and CDR2 (germline): SGHNT, YYREEE (reference sequence). V gave up 6 bases and J gave up 9 bases; unmatched junction bases: 12. This CDR3 spans 17 amino acids. The CDR3 nucleotides are TGTGCCAGCACCGCGGGACTAGCGGGGGGGGTTATGAGTGAGCAGTTCTTC. Protein sequence: CASTAGLAGGVMSEQFF.

This clone was counted only a few times. V gene TRBV5-4 combines with J gene TRBJ2-1; a weak D match, TRBD1 (8 bases). The germline gives CDR1 SGHNT, CDR2 YYREEE (reference sequence). V dropped 2 bases and J dropped 9 bases, with 21 bases sitting between them. The CDR3 covers 16 residues. The CDR3 nucleotides are TGTGCCAGCAGCTTTCCCGGACAGGGAAGGGGGGGTGAGCAGTTCTTC. It is translated as CASSFPGQGRGGEQFF. The entire variable domain, with the rest obtained from reference TRBV5-4 and TRBJ2-1, is as follows: ETGVTQSPTHLIKTRGQQVTLRCSSQSGHNTVSWYQQALGQGPQFIFQYYREEENGRGNFPPRFSGLQFPNYSSELNVNALELDDSALYLCASSFPGQGRGGEQFFGPGTRLTVL.

This chain joins TRBV30 and TRBJ1-2; the D is unclear. Germline CDR1 reads GTSNPN; CDR2 reads SVGIG (reference sequence). This CDR3 comprises 12 residues. Trimming shortened V by 3 bases and J by 4 bases, and 9 bases separated the two germline ends. In nucleotides, the CDR3 is TGTGCCTGGAGGGAGGCCGGCTATGGCTACACCTTC. Its protein is CAWREAGYGYTF.

The chain has TRBV4-2 and TRBJ2-3; no firm D call. This CDR3 has 13 amino acids. Germline V gene data show CDR1 as LGHNA and CDR2 as YNFKEQ. V was trimmed by 4 bases and J by 4 bases, leaving 9 bases between them. The CDR3: CASSPGGSDTQYF. The DNA for the CDR3 is TGTGCCAGCAGCCCTGGCGGCTCAGATACGCAGTATTTT.

This chain links TRBV5-1 with TRBJ2-7; tentative D call: TRBD2 (5 bases). The germline V gene has CDR1 SGHRS and CDR2 YFSETQ. CDR3 size: 15 residues. Trimming stripped 0 bases from V and 5 bases from J, with 15 bases between. The CDR3 reads CASSLGGNGNNEQYF. CDR3 bases: TGCGCCAGCAGCTTGGGAGGGAACGGCAACAACGAGCAGTACTTC.

V gene TRBV5-1 combines with J gene TRBJ2-7; 10 bases agree with TRBD2. Trimming cost V 4 bases and J 5 bases; bases outside gene matches: 12. The CDR3 runs to 16 residues. CDR1 and CDR2 (germline): SGHRS, YFSETQ. The CDR3 nucleotides read TGCGCCAGCAGCCCCTTCGGCCTAGCGGGAGAGGACGAGCAGTACTTC. It translates to CASSPFGLAGEDEQYF. Variable domain in full (rest from reference TRBV5-1 and TRBJ2-7): KAGVTQTPRYLIKTRGQQVTLSCSPISGHRSVSWYQQTPGQGLQFLFEYFSETQRNKGNFPGRFSGRQFSNSRSEMNVSTLELGDSALYLCASSPFGLAGEDEQYFGPGTRLTVT.

The chain combines TRBV27 with TRBJ2-1; tentatively, D is TRBD1 (5 bases). Trimming left V 2 bases short and J 3 bases short, with 11 bases between. Germline V CDR1 and CDR2: MNHEY, SMNVEV (reference sequence). This CDR3 is 15 amino acids long. The CDR3 nucleotides read TGTGCCAGCAGTTTAGGGGCGTCACTCTACAATGAGCAGTTCTTC. This translates into CASSLGASLYNEQFF.

This clone was seen more than once but under ten times. The V call is TRBV27, the J call TRBJ1-2; TRBD1 is a possible D gene (6 bases). Germline-derived CDR1 and CDR2 are MNHEY and SMNVEV (reference sequence). The V and J ends lost 6 bases and 8 bases respectively, with 10 bases between them. The CDR3 has 11 residues. The CDR3 coding sequence is TGTGCCAGCAGCCAGGGGAGAGGCTACACCTTC. Amino acids: CASSQGRGYTF.

V and J are TRBV29-1 and TRBJ2-3; 10 nucleotides agree with TRBD2. Germline-derived CDR1 and CDR2 are SQVTM and ANQGSEA. V lost 4 bases and J lost 2; bases outside the gene matches: 15. CDR3 length equals 18 residues. The CDR3 protein is CSVGGLAGVNRLTDTQYF. The CDR3 nucleotides read TGCAGCGTTGGTGGGCTAGCGGGGGTAAACCGCCTCACAGATACGCAGTATTTT.

This rearrangement joins TRBV28 to TRBJ2-7; 9 bases fit TRBD1. Germline values: CDR1 MDHEN, CDR2 SYDVKM. J gave up 0 bases and V 5 bases, and 8 bases lay outside the gene matches. The CDR3 runs 16 residues. The CDR3 loop reads CASSPRGQGLSYEQYF. The CDR3, as DNA: TGTGCCAGCAGTCCCAGGGGACAGGGACTCTCCTACGAGCAGTACTTC.